This T cell receptor beta chain was obtained from a study of blood T cell repertoires in COVID-19. This clone was seen just once. The data were produced by immunoSEQ multiplex PCR, yet TCRdb's version contains in-frame clones alone and is incomplete. In the table there are under 150,000 clones, about 85% of which are singletons. The sequence was obtained from a human donor in a cohort sampled during active COVID-19. Sequenced input: peripheral blood.

The CDR3 region has the DNA TGTGCCAGCATCCTCCCGGGGAAAGAAGCTTTCTTT. It encodes CASILPGKEAFF. This rearrangement joins TRBV27 to TRBJ1-1; D gene unclear. CDR3 length: 12 amino acids. Germline V gene lookup returns CDR1 MNHEY and CDR2 SMNVEV (reference sequence). V was shortened by 7 bases and J by 8 bases, with 14 bases between the two germline ends.